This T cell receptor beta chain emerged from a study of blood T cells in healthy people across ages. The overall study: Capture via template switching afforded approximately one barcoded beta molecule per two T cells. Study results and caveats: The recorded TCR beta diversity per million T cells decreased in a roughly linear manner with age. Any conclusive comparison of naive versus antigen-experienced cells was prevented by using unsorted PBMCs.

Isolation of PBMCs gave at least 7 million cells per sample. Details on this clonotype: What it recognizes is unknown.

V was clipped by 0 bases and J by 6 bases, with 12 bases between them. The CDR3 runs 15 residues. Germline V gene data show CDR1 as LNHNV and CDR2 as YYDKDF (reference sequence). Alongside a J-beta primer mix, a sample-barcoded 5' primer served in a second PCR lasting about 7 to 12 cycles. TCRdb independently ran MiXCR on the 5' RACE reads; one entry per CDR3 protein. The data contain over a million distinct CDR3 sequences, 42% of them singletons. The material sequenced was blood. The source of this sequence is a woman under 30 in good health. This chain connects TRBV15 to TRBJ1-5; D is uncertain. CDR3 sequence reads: CATSRDQTKSQPQHF. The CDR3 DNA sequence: TGTGCCACCAGCAGAGACCAAACAAAGTCTCAGCCCCAGCATTTT.